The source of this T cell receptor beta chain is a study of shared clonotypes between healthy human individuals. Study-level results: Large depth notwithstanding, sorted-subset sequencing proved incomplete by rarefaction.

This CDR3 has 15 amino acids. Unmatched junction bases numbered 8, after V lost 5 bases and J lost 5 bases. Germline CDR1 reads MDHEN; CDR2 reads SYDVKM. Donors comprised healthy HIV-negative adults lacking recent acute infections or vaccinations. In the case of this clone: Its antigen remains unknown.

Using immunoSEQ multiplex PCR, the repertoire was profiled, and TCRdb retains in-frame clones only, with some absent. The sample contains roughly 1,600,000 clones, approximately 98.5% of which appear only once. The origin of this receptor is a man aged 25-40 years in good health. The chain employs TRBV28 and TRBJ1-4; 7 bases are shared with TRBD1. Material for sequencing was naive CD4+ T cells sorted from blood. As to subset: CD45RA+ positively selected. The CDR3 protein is CASSHQGVRNEKLFF. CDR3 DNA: TGTGCCAGCAGTCATCAGGGGGTGAGAAATGAAAAACTGTTTTTT.